A single sample gave rise to the 26 T cell receptor beta chains below, sequenced in a study of T cell responses to AZD1222 COVID-19 vaccine. Produced via immunoSEQ multiplex PCR; TCRdb's table is partial and in-frame only. The sample contains some 150,000 clones, 75% to 95% of which appear only once. Sequencing was performed on peripheral blood, taken 28 days after the second AZD1222 dose. The receptors stem from an adult who received the AZD1222 COVID-19 vaccine.

V gene TRBV30 combines with J gene TRBJ2-7, with D tentatively TRBD2 (6 bases). The CDR3 spans 14 residues. Per germline, CDR1 GTSNPN and CDR2 SVGIG (reference sequence). V lost 0 bases and J lost 0, with 9 bases in between. The CDR3 DNA sequence: TGTGCCTGGAGTGTGGGGGGTAACTCCTACGAGCAGTACTTC. It encodes CAWSVGGNSYEQYF.

The rearrangement uses TRBV2 and TRBJ2-2; 7 bases match TRBD1. J gave up 3 bases and V 5 bases, and 6 bases lay outside the gene matches. Germline values: CDR1 SNHLY, CDR2 FYNNEI. This CDR3 has 15 residues. CDR3 in amino acids: CASSRQGSDTGELFF. The CDR3 nucleotides are TGTGCCAGCAGTCGACAGGGTAGTGACACCGGGGAGCTGTTTTTT.

The chain joins TRBV5-1 to TRBJ2-1, with 10 bases matching TRBD2. The germline V gene has CDR1 SGHRS and CDR2 YFSETQ. The CDR3 covers 15 residues. Trimming cost V 4 bases and J 2 bases; bases outside gene matches: 3. This chain's CDR3 is CASSPSGSTYNEQFF. The DNA for the CDR3 is TGCGCCAGCAGCCCTAGCGGGAGTACCTACAATGAGCAGTTCTTC. Drawing the rest from reference TRBV5-1 and TRBJ2-1, the complete variable domain is KAGVTQTPRYLIKTRGQQVTLSCSPISGHRSVSWYQQTPGQGLQFLFEYFSETQRNKGNFPGRFSGRQFSNSRSEMNVSTLELGDSALYLCASSPSGSTYNEQFFGPGTRLTVL.

The chain has TRBV14 and TRBJ1-2, with 10 positions matching TRBD1. The CDR3 extends over 15 amino acids. With V trimmed by 3 bases and J by 3 bases, 4 bases remained unmatched. The germline gives CDR1 SGHDN, CDR2 FVKESK. The CDR3 DNA reads as TGTGCCAGCAGCCAGTTCGGGACAGGGGACTATGGCTACACCTTC. Residues: CASSQFGTGDYGYTF.

The chain recombines TRBV5-1 with TRBJ2-1; 10 bases map to TRBD2. The germline CDR1 and CDR2 sequences are SGHRS and YFSETQ. CDR3 length: 17 amino acids. Unmatched junction bases numbered 6, after V lost 3 bases and J lost 0 bases. Here the CDR3 reads CASSWPSSGGSYNEQFF. The CDR3 DNA is TGCGCCAGCAGCTGGCCTTCTAGCGGGGGCTCCTACAATGAGCAGTTCTTC.

The rearrangement links TRBV27 to TRBJ1-1; TRBD1 might be the D (6 bases). Germline values: CDR1 MNHEY, CDR2 SMNVEV (reference sequence). V was clipped by 2 bases and J by 7 bases, with 11 bases between them. The CDR3 sequence is 13 residues long. CDR3 sequence (DNA): TGTGCCAGCAGTTTAGCAGGGGCCCTTGAAGCTTTCTTT. Encoded protein: CASSLAGALEAFF.

J is TRBJ1-1 and V is TRBV6-5; D is unclear. V dropped 7 bases and J dropped 1 base, with 13 bases sitting between them. CDR3 length equals 14 residues. From germline, CDR1 is MNHEY and CDR2 SVGAGI. Here the CDR3 DNA reads TGTGCCAGCACCTCTGTCGCAGCGAACACTGAAGCTTTCTTT. It codes for CASTSVAANTEAFF.

The chain links TRBV30 to TRBJ2-5; possible D gene TRBD2, 5 bases. V gave up 4 bases and J gave up 1 base, with 10 bases separating them. CDR1 and CDR2 from the germline V gene are GTSNPN and SVGIG (reference sequence). The CDR3 contains 13 residues. The CDR3 nucleotides read TGTGCCTGGATGGGGAGCGCCCAAGAGACCCAGTACTTC. Protein product: CAWMGSAQETQYF.

The gene calls are TRBV19 and TRBJ1-1; 7 nucleotides match TRBD1. CDR3 size: 15 residues. Germline V CDR1 and CDR2: LNHDA, SQIVND (reference sequence). Trimming removed 5 bases from V and 3 bases from J; junction bases left unmatched: 9. The DNA of the CDR3 is TGTGCCAGTAGTTATCCCGGGACAGTAGACACTGAAGCTTTCTTT. Amino acids: CASSYPGTVDTEAFF. Filled out from reference TRBV19 and TRBJ1-1, the complete variable domain reads DGGITQSPKYLFRKEGQNVTLSCEQNLNHDAMYWYRQDPGQGLRLIYYSQIVNDFQKGDIAEGYSVSREKKESFPLTVTSAQKNPTAFYLCASSYPGTVDTEAFFGQGTRLTVV.

The chain employs TRBV30 and TRBJ2-7; weak D call: TRBD1 (6 bases). With 1 base removed from V and 5 bases from J, the gap between germline ends came to 21 bases. Germline assignment: CDR1 GTSNPN and CDR2 SVGIG (reference sequence). The CDR3 sequence is 16 residues long. The chain's CDR3 is CAWSGLLSSGVDEQYF. The CDR3 DNA follows: TGTGCCTGGAGTGGCCTCCTTTCGTCAGGGGTAGACGAGCAGTACTTC.

The V and J genes are TRBV5-1 and TRBJ1-1; tentative D call: TRBD1 (6 bases). This CDR3 comprises 15 residues. V lost 0 bases and J lost 0, with 9 bases in between. In germline, CDR1 is SGHRS, CDR2 YFSETQ. CDR3 bases: TGCGCCAGCAGCTTGGGACAGGCCATGAACACTGAAGCTTTCTTT. The encoded protein is CASSLGQAMNTEAFF.

The CDR3 region is CASSSRNIQYF. CDR3 nucleotides: TGTGCCAGCAGCTCTAGAAACATTCAGTACTTC. This sequence joins TRBV12-3 or TRBV12-4 and TRBJ2-4, with D unclear. The CDR3 is made up of 11 amino acids. The ends were cut back, 6 bases at V and 6 bases at J, with 6 bases in the middle.

This clone was seen a handful of times. V is TRBV4-1 and J is TRBJ2-5, with TRBD1 matching over 10 bases. Per the germline V gene, CDR1 is MGHRA and CDR2 is YSYEKL. The trim removed 0 bases at V and 6 bases at J, leaving 10 bases unmatched. This CDR3 comprises 17 residues. CDR3 DNA sequence: TGCGCCAGCAGCCAAGACTGGACAGGGGGGTCTAGAAAGACCCAGTACTTC. Its translation: CASSQDWTGGSRKTQYF.

J is TRBJ1-2 and V is TRBV28, with D possibly matching TRBD1 (5 bases). V lost 2 bases and J 11 bases, leaving 9 bases between the germline ends. The CDR3 spans 11 residues. Germline values: CDR1 MDHEN, CDR2 SYDVKM. The CDR3 DNA reads as TGTGCCAGCAGTTTAGTGAGGGGTTACACCTTC. Protein sequence: CASSLVRGYTF.

V usage is TRBV5-6 and J usage is TRBJ2-7; no firm D call. Germline CDR1 reads SGHDT; CDR2 reads YYEEEE. The V gene lost 6 bases and the J gene lost 3 bases, with 22 bases spanning the gap. The CDR3 is 16 residues long. The chain's CDR3 is CASTLSGLVLGYEQYF. The CDR3 nucleotides are TGTGCCAGCACCTTAAGTGGCCTGGTACTCGGCTACGAGCAGTACTTC.

The V gene is TRBV13, the J gene TRBJ2-3, with D tentatively TRBD1 (6 bases). CDR3 length: 19 amino acids. Germline CDR1 PRHDT, CDR2 FYEKMQ (reference sequence). The V end lost 2 bases, the J end lost 3 bases, and 24 bases lay between the germline ends. CDR3 region: CASSLKTTTQGLRTDTQYF. In DNA form, the CDR3 reads TGTGCCAGCAGCTTAAAAACAACCACACAGGGTTTAAGAACAGATACGCAGTATTTT.

This rearrangement joins TRBV6-5 to TRBJ1-2; D might be TRBD1 (6 bases). Trimming stripped 2 bases from V and 7 bases from J, with 11 bases between. The CDR3 sequence is 13 residues long. Germline loops: CDR1 MNHEY, CDR2 SVGAGI. DNA of the CDR3: TGTGCCAGCAGTTACGCACAGGGAGGTGGCTACACCTTC. Protein: CASSYAQGGGYTF.

J is TRBJ1-1 and V is TRBV10-3, with 7 bases fitting TRBD1. The CDR3 is 12 amino acids. Germline V gives CDR1 ENHRY, CDR2 SYGVKD. The junction had 1 base not matched to a gene; V was cut back by 9 bases and J by 0 bases. CDR3 sequence (DNA): TGTGCCATACAGGGGATGAACACTGAAGCTTTCTTT. Protein sequence: CAIQGMNTEAFF.

The chain recombines TRBV19 with TRBJ1-1, with D possibly TRBD1 on 6 matching bases. Germline-derived CDR1 and CDR2 are LNHDA and SQIVND (reference sequence). Trimming shortened V by 2 bases and J by 4 bases, and 14 bases separated the two germline ends. The CDR3 is 15 amino acids. CDR3 sequence: CASSIFGQGTTEAFF. The CDR3 DNA reads as TGTGCCAGTAGTATATTCGGGCAGGGGACCACTGAAGCTTTCTTT. The full variable domain, rest sourced from reference TRBV19 and TRBJ1-1, is DGGITQSPKYLFRKEGQNVTLSCEQNLNHDAMYWYRQDPGQGLRLIYYSQIVNDFQKGDIAEGYSVSREKKESFPLTVTSAQKNPTAFYLCASSIFGQGTTEAFFGQGTRLTVV.

The chain combines TRBV7-6 with TRBJ2-7, with TRBD2 identical over 7 bases. The CDR3 covers 14 residues. The trim removed 0 bases at V and 6 bases at J, leaving 5 bases unmatched. CDR1 is SGHVS, CDR2 FNYEAQ, per germline. CDR3 coding DNA: TGTGCCAGCAGCTTAGCTGGCGGGAGAGTCGAGCAGTACTTC. Translating gives CASSLAGGRVEQYF. Filled out from reference TRBV7-6 and TRBJ2-7, the complete variable domain reads GAGVSQSPRYKVTKRGQDVALRCDPISGHVSLYWYRQALGQGPEFLTYFNYEAQQDKSGLPNDRFSAERPEGSISTLTIQRTEQRDSAMYRCASSLAGGRVEQYFGPGTRLTVT.

The chain combines TRBV30 with TRBJ2-6, with D perhaps matching TRBD2 (5 bases). Trimming took off 5 bases at V and 0 bases at J, with 11 bases between the two ends. Germline loops: CDR1 GTSNPN, CDR2 SVGIG (reference sequence). The CDR3 length is 15 residues. The CDR3: CAWGKRTSGANVLTF. DNA for the CDR3: TGTGCCTGGGGAAAGCGGACCTCTGGGGCCAACGTCCTGACTTTC.

The CDR3 spells CASSPQSGNTEAFF. The CDR3 DNA is TGTGCCAGCTCACCACAGAGTGGCAACACTGAAGCTTTCTTT. This chain uses TRBV18 with TRBJ1-1; D gene ambiguous. The germline V gene encodes CDR1 KGHSH and CDR2 LQKENI. Trimming took off 1 base at V and 2 bases at J, with 8 bases between the two ends. This CDR3 comprises 14 residues.

The rearrangement uses TRBV24-1 and TRBJ2-4; possible D gene TRBD1, 8 bases. Trimming stripped 4 bases from V and 2 bases from J, with 20 bases between. CDR3 length equals 18 residues. CDR1 KGHDR and CDR2 SFDVKD come from the germline V gene. The CDR3 region is CATSEQRQGRGTKNIQYF. The CDR3 DNA sequence: TGTGCCACCAGTGAGCAAAGACAGGGGAGGGGAACCAAAAACATTCAGTACTTC.

This chain joins TRBV3-1 (or the pseudogene TRBV3-2) and TRBJ2-5; possible D gene TRBD1, 6 bases. CDR3 size: 13 residues. CDR1 is LGHDT and CDR2 is YNNKEL in the germline V gene (reference sequence). Trimming cost V 2 bases and J 5 bases, with 9 bases left between them. CDR3 DNA sequence: TGTGCCAGCAGCCAAAACAGGGCTGAGACCCAGTACTTC. Residues: CASSQNRAETQYF.

The V gene is TRBV27, the J gene TRBJ2-7; D is ambiguous. Looked up from germline, CDR1 is MNHEY and CDR2 is SMNVEV (reference sequence). Between the trimmed V and J ends, which lost 6 bases and 3 bases, there was a span of 6 bases. The CDR3 is made up of 11 amino acids. The CDR3 here is CASRNYYEQYF. CDR3 in DNA: TGTGCCAGCAGGAACTACTACGAGCAGTACTTC.

V gene TRBV2 combines with J gene TRBJ1-5; D is ambiguous. CDR1 and CDR2 from the germline V gene are SNHLY and FYNNEI. CDR3 length equals 15 residues. Trimming shortened V by 6 bases and J by 0 bases, and 12 bases separated the two germline ends. The CDR3 is CASRASTYSNQPQHF. The CDR3 DNA follows: TGTGCCAGCAGGGCAAGTACCTATAGCAATCAGCCCCAGCATTTT.